These 20 T cell receptor beta chains share one sample of origin, sequenced in a study of cytomegalovirus exposure and HLA in healthy donors. Use of 60 Vbeta and 13 Jbeta primers characterized the PCR. Here immunoSEQ multiplex PCR was the method, and the copy in TCRdb shows in-frame clones only, minus some. The repertoire holds about 77,000 clones, with about 84% as singletons. The sequencing sample was made of PBMCs. The receptors shown here come from a middle-aged man in good health and CMV-seronegative.

The rearrangement joins TRBV7-9 to TRBJ2-1, with D maybe TRBD1 (5 bases). From germline, CDR1 is SEHNR and CDR2 FQNEAQ (reference sequence). CDR3 length: 15 amino acids. Between the trimmed V and J ends, which lost 4 bases and 1 base, there was a span of 11 bases. CDR3 nucleotides: TGTGCCAGCAGCTCCGACAGAGGATCCTACAATGAGCAGTTCTTC. Translating gives CASSSDRGSYNEQFF.

The chain has TRBV4-2 and TRBJ1-3; TRBD1 is a possible D gene (6 bases). The CDR3 contains 15 residues. Trimming cost V 0 bases and J 8 bases, with 14 bases left between them. Germline CDR1 LGHNA, CDR2 YNFKEQ. Written as DNA, the CDR3 is TGTGCCAGCAGCCAAGAGTGGACAGCTGGGGACACCATATATTTT. Protein sequence: CASSQEWTAGDTIYF.

The rearrangement joins TRBV9 to TRBJ1-1; D call uncertain. This CDR3 comprises 15 residues. The V gene's germline CDR1 is SGDLS and CDR2 YYNGEE. The germline V and J ends were trimmed by 4 bases and 2 bases, with 15 bases remaining between them. CDR3: CASSPQSTVNTEAFF. For the CDR3, the DNA is TGTGCCAGCAGCCCGCAGTCCACAGTTAACACTGAAGCTTTCTTT.

The chain is built from TRBV5-1 and TRBJ2-7; D possibly corresponds to TRBD1 (6 bases). Germline values: CDR1 SGHRS, CDR2 YFSETQ. The CDR3 totals 15 residues. The ends were cut back, 4 bases at V and 1 base at J, with 15 bases in the middle. CDR3 protein: CASSPLRTESYEQYF. CDR3 in DNA: TGCGCCAGCAGCCCGCTGCGGACAGAGTCCTACGAGCAGTACTTC. The full variable domain, in which reference TRBV5-1 and TRBJ2-7 provide the parts outside the CDR3, is KAGVTQTPRYLIKTRGQQVTLSCSPISGHRSVSWYQQTPGQGLQFLFEYFSETQRNKGNFPGRFSGRQFSNSRSEMNVSTLELGDSALYLCASSPLRTESYEQYFGPGTRLTVT.

The chain links TRBV5-1 to TRBJ1-1, with D uncertain. The V end was cut by 4 bases, the J end by 10 bases, with 11 bases between. CDR1 and CDR2 from the germline V gene are SGHRS and YFSETQ. This CDR3 region has 11 residues. The CDR3 reads CASSSREAAFF. The CDR3, as DNA: TGCGCCAGCAGCAGTAGGGAGGCAGCTTTCTTT.

The chain combines TRBV7-2 with TRBJ1-1; D is perhaps TRBD1 (6 bases). V lost 3 bases to trimming and J lost 4 bases, with 12 bases between them. The V gene's germline CDR1 is SGHTA and CDR2 FQGNSA. The CDR3 contains 14 residues. DNA for the CDR3: TGTGCCAGCAGCTTGGGGGGGCCGGTCACTGAAGCTTTCTTT. Translating gives CASSLGGPVTEAFF.

The J gene is TRBJ1-2, the V gene TRBV28, with a weak D call TRBD1 (5 bases). Germline V gene data show CDR1 as MDHEN and CDR2 as SYDVKM. Trimming took 4 bases from V and 5 from J, leaving 8 bases between them. This CDR3 has 12 amino acids. The CDR3 sequence: CASSSQGYGYTF. Written as DNA, the CDR3 is TGTGCCAGCAGTTCTCAGGGTTATGGCTACACCTTC.

Here the CDR3 reads CASSPQGWQETQYF. The CDR3 coding sequence is TGTGCCAGCAGCCCCCAGGGGTGGCAAGAGACCCAGTACTTC. The V call is TRBV7-2, the J call TRBJ2-5, with a tentative D call TRBD1 (6 bases). The CDR3 covers 14 residues. V was shortened by 5 bases and J by 2 bases, with 12 bases between the two germline ends. The germline gives CDR1 SGHTA, CDR2 FQGNSA.

The V call is TRBV18, the J call TRBJ2-3, with TRBD1 matching over 8 bases. Germline loops: CDR1 KGHSH, CDR2 LQKENI. This CDR3 is built from 12 residues. Unmatched junction bases numbered 0, after V lost 4 bases and J lost 6 bases. The CDR3 loop reads CASSRDRDTQYF. In DNA form, the CDR3 reads TGTGCCAGCTCACGGGACAGGGATACGCAGTATTTT.

V is TRBV5-6 and J is TRBJ2-5; 7 bases map to TRBD1. CDR1 and CDR2 (germline): SGHDT, YYEEEE. The CDR3 runs 15 residues. V shed 2 bases and J 3 bases; nucleotides not matched to a gene: 7. This CDR3 is CASSLEGQFEETQYF. The CDR3 DNA is TGTGCCAGCAGCTTAGAGGGACAGTTTGAAGAGACCCAGTACTTC.

This clone came up once. The junction differs from germline at one of its ends, possibly a read error. This chain links TRBV7-9 with TRBJ1-2; D remains unclear. Germline loops: CDR1 SEHNR, CDR2 FQNEAQ (reference sequence). The CDR3 sequence is 12 residues long. In DNA form, the CDR3 reads TGTTCCAGCAGCTCAGAAACCTATGGCTACACCTTC. The encoded protein is CSSSSETYGYTF.

The chain has TRBV6-1 and TRBJ1-1, with TRBD1 identical over 8 bases. Losses at the gene ends were 7 bases for V and 1 base for J; bases not matched to a gene: 8. This CDR3 has 15 amino acids. Germline CDR1 and CDR2: MNHNS and SASEGT. CDR3: CASIRQGTQNTEAFF. The CDR3 DNA reads as TGTGCCAGCATAAGACAGGGGACACAGAACACTGAAGCTTTCTTT.

This chain connects TRBV6-1 to TRBJ1-4, with TRBD1 matching over 9 bases. The CDR3 runs to 12 residues. Germline V CDR1 and CDR2: MNHNS, SASEGT. Unmatched junction bases numbered 2, after V lost 4 bases and J lost 11 bases. The CDR3 loop is CASSGDRVKLFF. The CDR3 nucleotides read TGTGCCAGCAGTGGGGACAGGGTCAAACTGTTTTTT.

The chain employs TRBV11-2 and TRBJ2-7, with D hard to call. The ends were cut back, 6 bases at V and 6 bases at J, with 27 bases in the middle. The germline V gene encodes CDR1 SGHAT and CDR2 FQNNGV. The CDR3 covers 17 residues. The CDR3 region has the DNA TGTGCCAGCAGACAAACCGGGTGGATTCTTTCCCCGGGCGAGCAGTACTTC. Amino acids: CASRQTGWILSPGEQYF.

The chain joins TRBV6-1 to TRBJ1-1; TRBD1 agrees at 8 bases. This CDR3 is built from 15 residues. The ends lost 2 bases at V and 1 base at J; junction bases unmatched: 3. Germline CDR1 MNHNS, CDR2 SASEGT. CDR3: CASSERTGTNTEAFF. CDR3 DNA sequence: TGTGCCAGCAGTGAAAGGACAGGGACGAACACTGAAGCTTTCTTT.

This chain connects TRBV11-2 to TRBJ1-6; D is ambiguous. The V end was cut by 5 bases, the J end by 4 bases, with 12 bases between. Germline V gene sequence: CDR1 SGHAT, CDR2 FQNNGV. The CDR3 totals 15 residues. CDR3 bases: TGTGCCAGCAGCACCTTTGGGCCTTATAATTCACCCCTCCACTTT. Translated, it gives CASSTFGPYNSPLHF.

This clone has more than one count but fewer than ten. The chain links TRBV6-5 to TRBJ2-1; 8 nucleotides line up with TRBD2. Trimming removed 8 bases from V and 8 bases from J; junction bases left unmatched: 2. The germline V gene encodes CDR1 MNHEY and CDR2 SVGAGI. This CDR3 has 11 amino acids. The CDR3 DNA is TGTGCCAGCCGGGGGGGGGATGAGCAGTTCTTC. Protein sequence: CASRGGDEQFF.

The chain links TRBV28 to TRBJ1-2; 7 nucleotides match TRBD1. Trimming took 5 bases from V and 0 from J; bases not matched to a gene: 12. Germline V gene sequence: CDR1 MDHEN, CDR2 SYDVKM. The CDR3 is made up of 17 amino acids. CDR3 residues: CASSLWGTVLANYGYTF. The CDR3 DNA is TGTGCCAGCAGTCTCTGGGGGACAGTACTCGCTAACTATGGCTACACCTTC.

The rearrangement links TRBV27 to TRBJ1-6; D is undetermined. This CDR3 region has 14 residues. V was pared by 8 bases and J by 6 bases, with 14 bases between. CDR1 MNHEY and CDR2 SMNVEV come from the germline V gene (reference sequence). CDR3 sequence reads: CASSRPGFNSPLHF. The CDR3 DNA reads as TGTGCCAGCTCCCGTCCCGGGTTTAATTCACCCCTCCACTTT.

This clone was seen only once. The chain employs TRBV5-1 and TRBJ2-7, with 8 nucleotides matching TRBD1. Germline loops: CDR1 SGHRS, CDR2 YFSETQ. The CDR3 consists of 15 residues. V lost 1 base, J lost 4 bases, and 7 bases stayed unmatched. CDR3 nucleotide sequence: TGCGCCAGCAGCTTGACCGGGACAGGAGGTTACGAGCAGTACTTC. It is translated as CASSLTGTGGYEQYF.